The subject of this entry is one T cell receptor beta chain. Germline CDR1 is LNHNV and CDR2 is YYDKDF (reference sequence). The CDR3 consists of 13 residues. The V end was cut by 4 bases, the J end by 4 bases, with 9 bases between. The data are from a study of technical replicates of blood from a handful of donors. The repertoire was sequenced with immunoSEQ multiplex PCR; TCRdb's copy has only in-frame clones and lacks some. This table holds approximately 73,000 clones, 85% to 95% found once. This sequence originates from a human donor in good health. Specimen: T cells isolated from PBMCs. The chain joins TRBV15 to TRBJ2-3; no reliable D call. The CDR3 DNA follows: TGTGCCACCAGCACCTTAGAGGCAGATACGCAGTATTTT. Its protein product is CATSTLEADTQYF. The whole variable domain, remainder taken from reference TRBV15 and TRBJ2-3, is DAMVIQNPRYQVTQFGKPVTLSCSQTLNHNVMYWYQQKSSQAPKLLFHYYDKDFNNEADTPDNFQSRRPNTSFCFLDIRSPGLGDTAMYLCATSTLEADTQYFGPGTRLTVL.